The present T cell receptor beta chain was sequenced within a study of T-cell reconstitution after alpha-beta-depleted transplantation in children. This clonotype showed up just a few times. Its cognate antigen is unknown. Unique molecular identifiers were incorporated when the TCRbeta library was constructed. TCRdb recomputed calls from the PCR reads with MiXCR, one row per CDR3 protein. The sample has hundreds of thousands of distinct CDR3 sequences; 10% to 15% are singletons. General observations from the study: Reportedly, roughly two months post-transplant, alpha-beta T cells arose from several hundred expanded graft clones. It was surviving recipient T cells and thymic progenitors that gave some patients high TCRbeta diversity at day 60. Newly produced T cells mostly provided counts and TCRbeta diversity after one year, as hyperexpanded clones declined.

The germline V gene encodes CDR1 ENHRY and CDR2 SYGVKD. This CDR3 has 15 residues. The V end lost 3 bases, the J end lost 1 base, and 10 bases lay between the germline ends. The V gene is TRBV10-3, the J gene TRBJ1-5, with D possibly being TRBD1 (6 bases). Sequences were derived from PBMCs, mostly from graft donor cells, sampled 360 days after TCRalphabeta/CD19-depleted stem cell transplant. The TCR comes from a male patient under 18 who had a stem cell transplant for acute myeloid leukemia, so the T cells may come from the graft donor. In nucleotides, the CDR3 is TGTGCCATCAGTGAACGGGACATCAGCAATCAGCCCCAGCATTTT. It yields the protein CAISERDISNQPQHF.